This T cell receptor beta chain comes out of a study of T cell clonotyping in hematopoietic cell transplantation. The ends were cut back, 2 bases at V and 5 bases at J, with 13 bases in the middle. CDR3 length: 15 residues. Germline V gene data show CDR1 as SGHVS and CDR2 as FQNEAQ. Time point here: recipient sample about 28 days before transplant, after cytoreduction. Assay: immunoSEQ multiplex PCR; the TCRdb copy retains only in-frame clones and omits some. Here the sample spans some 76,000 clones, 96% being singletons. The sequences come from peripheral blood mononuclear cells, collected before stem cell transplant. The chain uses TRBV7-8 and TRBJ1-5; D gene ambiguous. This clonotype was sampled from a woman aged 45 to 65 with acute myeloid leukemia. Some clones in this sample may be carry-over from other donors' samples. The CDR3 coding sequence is TGTGCCAGCAGCTTAACTCGCTGGGAGGATCAGCCCCAGCATTTT. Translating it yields CASSLTRWEDQPQHF.